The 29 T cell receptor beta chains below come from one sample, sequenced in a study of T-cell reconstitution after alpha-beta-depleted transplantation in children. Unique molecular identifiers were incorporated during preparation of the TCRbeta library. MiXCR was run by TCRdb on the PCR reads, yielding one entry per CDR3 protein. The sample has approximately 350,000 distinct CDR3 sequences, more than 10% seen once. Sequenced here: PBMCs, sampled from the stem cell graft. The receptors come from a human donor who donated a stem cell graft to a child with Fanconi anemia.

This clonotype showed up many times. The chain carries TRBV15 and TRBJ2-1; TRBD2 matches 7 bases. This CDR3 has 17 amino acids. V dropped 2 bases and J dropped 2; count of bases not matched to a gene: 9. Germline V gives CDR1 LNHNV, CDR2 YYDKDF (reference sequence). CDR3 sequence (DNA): TGTGCCACCAGCAGATCCCTTAGCGGGCAGACCTACAATGAGCAGTTCTTC. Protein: CATSRSLSGQTYNEQFF.

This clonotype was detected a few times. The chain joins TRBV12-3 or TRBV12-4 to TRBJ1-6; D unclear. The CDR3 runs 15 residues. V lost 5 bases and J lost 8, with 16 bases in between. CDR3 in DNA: TGTGCCAGCAGTCGCCGGGCCCAGAGTTATTCACCCCTCCACTTT. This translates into CASSRRAQSYSPLHF.

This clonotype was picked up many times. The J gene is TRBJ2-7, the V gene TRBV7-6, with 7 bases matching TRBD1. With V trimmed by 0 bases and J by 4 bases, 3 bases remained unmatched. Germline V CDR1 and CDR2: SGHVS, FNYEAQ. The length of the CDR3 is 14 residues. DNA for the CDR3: TGTGCCAGCAGCTTAGCGGAGACAGGGTACGAGCAGTACTTC. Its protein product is CASSLAETGYEQYF.

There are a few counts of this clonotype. The CDR3, as DNA: TGTGCCAGCAGCTTAAACCCCAGGGAGACCCAGTACTTC. Translated: CASSLNPRETQYF. The chain recombines TRBV7-8 with TRBJ2-5; D gene unclear. V lost 2 bases, J lost 5 bases, and 9 bases lay in between. The CDR3 contains 13 residues. CDR1 is SGHVS, CDR2 FQNEAQ, per germline.

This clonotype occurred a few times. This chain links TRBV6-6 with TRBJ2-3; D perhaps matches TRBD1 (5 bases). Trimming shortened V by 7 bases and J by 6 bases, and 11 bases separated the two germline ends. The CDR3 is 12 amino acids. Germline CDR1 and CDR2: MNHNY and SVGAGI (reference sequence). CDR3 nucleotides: TGTGCCAGCACCTCAGGGCTCGATACGCAGTATTTT. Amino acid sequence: CASTSGLDTQYF.

The CDR3 DNA follows: TGCGCCAGCAGACATCTAGCGGTGGTCACAGATACGCAGTATTTT. Its translation: CASRHLAVVTDTQYF. The V call is TRBV5-1, the J call TRBJ2-3; 7 positions agree with TRBD2. The CDR3 totals 15 residues. V was pared by 5 bases and J by 2 bases, with 8 bases of the junction left unmatched. Germline-derived CDR1 and CDR2 are SGHRS and YFSETQ.

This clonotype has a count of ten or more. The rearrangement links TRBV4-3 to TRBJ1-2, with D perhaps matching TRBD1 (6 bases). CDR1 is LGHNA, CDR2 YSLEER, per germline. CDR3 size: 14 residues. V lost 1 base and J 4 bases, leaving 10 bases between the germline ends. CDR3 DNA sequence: TGCGCCAGCAGCCAAGGGAAGGGGGGCTATGGCTACACCTTC. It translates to CASSQGKGGYGYTF.

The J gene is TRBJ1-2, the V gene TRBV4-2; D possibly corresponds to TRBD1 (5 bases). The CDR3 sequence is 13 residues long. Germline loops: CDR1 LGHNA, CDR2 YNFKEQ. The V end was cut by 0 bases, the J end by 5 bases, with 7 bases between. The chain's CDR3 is CASSQEGRYGYTF. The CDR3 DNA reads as TGTGCCAGCAGCCAAGAGGGACGGTATGGCTACACCTTC.

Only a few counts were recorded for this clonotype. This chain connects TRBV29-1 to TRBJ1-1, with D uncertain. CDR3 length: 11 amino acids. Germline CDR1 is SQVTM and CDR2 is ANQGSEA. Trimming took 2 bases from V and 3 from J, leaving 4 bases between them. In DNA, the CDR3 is TGCAGCGTTGAAAAGGACACTGAAGCTTTCTTT. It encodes CSVEKDTEAFF.

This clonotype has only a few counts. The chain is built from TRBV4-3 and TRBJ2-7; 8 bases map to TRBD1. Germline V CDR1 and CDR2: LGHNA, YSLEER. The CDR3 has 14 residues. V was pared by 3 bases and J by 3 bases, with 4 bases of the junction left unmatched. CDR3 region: CASSQAGQGYEQYF. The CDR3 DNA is TGCGCCAGCAGCCAGGCCGGACAGGGCTACGAGCAGTACTTC.

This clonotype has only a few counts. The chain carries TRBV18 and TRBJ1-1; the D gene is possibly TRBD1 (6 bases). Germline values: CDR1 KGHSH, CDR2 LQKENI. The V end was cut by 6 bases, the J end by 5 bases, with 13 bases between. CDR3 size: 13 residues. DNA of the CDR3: TGTGCCAGCTCCGCGGAGAGGGGGACTGAAGCTTTCTTT. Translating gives CASSAERGTEAFF.

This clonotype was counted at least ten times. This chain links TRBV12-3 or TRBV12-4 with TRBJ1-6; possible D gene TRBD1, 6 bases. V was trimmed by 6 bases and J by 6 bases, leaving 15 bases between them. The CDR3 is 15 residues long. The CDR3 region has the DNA TGTGCCAGCAGCAAGGGACAAGAGGGTAATTCACCCCTCCACTTT. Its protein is CASSKGQEGNSPLHF.

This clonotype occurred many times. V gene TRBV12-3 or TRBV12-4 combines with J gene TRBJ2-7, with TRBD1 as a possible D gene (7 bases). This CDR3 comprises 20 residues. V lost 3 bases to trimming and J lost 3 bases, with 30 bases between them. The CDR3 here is CASSFLKEGARAGGFYEQYV. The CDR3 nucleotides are TGTGCCAGCAGTTTCCTGAAGGAGGGGGCGCGGGCAGGAGGATTCTACGAGCAGTACGTC.

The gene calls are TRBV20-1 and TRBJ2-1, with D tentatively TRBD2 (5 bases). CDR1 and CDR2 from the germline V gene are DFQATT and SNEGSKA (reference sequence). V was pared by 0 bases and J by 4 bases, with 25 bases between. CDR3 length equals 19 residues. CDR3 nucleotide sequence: TGCAGTGCTAGAGAACCCATGTCGAGGGCCCCTAATCGTTACAATGAGCAGTTCTTC. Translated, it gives CSAREPMSRAPNRYNEQFF.

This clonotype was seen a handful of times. The CDR3 sequence: CASRNDRAGGYTF. CDR3 nucleotide sequence: TGTGCCAGCAGAAACGACAGGGCGGGAGGCTACACCTTC. The rearrangement joins TRBV28 to TRBJ1-2; 7 bases match TRBD1. CDR1 is MDHEN and CDR2 is SYDVKM in the germline V gene. With V trimmed by 6 bases and J by 8 bases, 9 bases remained unmatched. The length of the CDR3 is 13 residues.

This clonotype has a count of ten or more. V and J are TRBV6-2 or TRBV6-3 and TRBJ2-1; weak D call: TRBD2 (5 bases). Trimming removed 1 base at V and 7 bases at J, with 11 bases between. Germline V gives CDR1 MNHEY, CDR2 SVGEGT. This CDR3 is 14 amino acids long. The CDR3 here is CASSYWGEKNEQFF. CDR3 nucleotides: TGTGCCAGCAGTTACTGGGGAGAGAAAAATGAGCAGTTCTTC.

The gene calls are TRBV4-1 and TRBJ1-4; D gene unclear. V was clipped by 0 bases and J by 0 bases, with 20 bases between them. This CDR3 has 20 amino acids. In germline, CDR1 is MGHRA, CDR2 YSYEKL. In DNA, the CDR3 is TGCGCCAGCAGCCAAGATCCGATAGCATCAGGACGGGCAACTAATGAAAAACTGTTTTTT. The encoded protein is CASSQDPIASGRATNEKLFF.

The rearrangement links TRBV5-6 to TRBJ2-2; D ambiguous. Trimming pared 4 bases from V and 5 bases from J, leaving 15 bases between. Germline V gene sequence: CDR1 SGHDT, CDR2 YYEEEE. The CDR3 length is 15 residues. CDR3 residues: CASSRGKGSTGELFF. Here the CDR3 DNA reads TGTGCCAGCAGCAGAGGAAAGGGCTCTACCGGGGAGCTGTTTTTT.

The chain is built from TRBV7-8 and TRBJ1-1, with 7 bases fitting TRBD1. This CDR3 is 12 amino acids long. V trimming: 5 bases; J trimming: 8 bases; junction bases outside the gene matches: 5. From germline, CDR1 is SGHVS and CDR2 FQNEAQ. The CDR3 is CASSEGTVEAFF. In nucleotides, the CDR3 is TGTGCCAGCAGCGAAGGGACAGTCGAAGCTTTCTTT. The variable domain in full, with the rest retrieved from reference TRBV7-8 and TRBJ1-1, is GAGVSQSPRYKVAKRGQDVALRCDPISGHVSLFWYQQALGQGPEFLTYFQNEAQLDKSGLPSDRFFAERPEGSVSTLKIQRTQQEDSAVYLCASSEGTVEAFFGQGTRLTVV.

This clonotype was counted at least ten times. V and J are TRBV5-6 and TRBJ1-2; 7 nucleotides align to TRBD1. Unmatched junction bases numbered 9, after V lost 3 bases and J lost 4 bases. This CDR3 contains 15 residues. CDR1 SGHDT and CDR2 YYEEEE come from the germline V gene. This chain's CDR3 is CASSSEPTGTYGYTF. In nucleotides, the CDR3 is TGTGCCAGCAGCTCGGAACCGACAGGGACCTATGGCTACACCTTC.

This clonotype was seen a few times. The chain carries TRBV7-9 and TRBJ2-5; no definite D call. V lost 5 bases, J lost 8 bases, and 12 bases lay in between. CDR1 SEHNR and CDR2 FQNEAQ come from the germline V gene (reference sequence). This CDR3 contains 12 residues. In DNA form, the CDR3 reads TGTGCCAGCAGCCTCCAGCAAGCCACCCAGTACTTC. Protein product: CASSLQQATQYF.

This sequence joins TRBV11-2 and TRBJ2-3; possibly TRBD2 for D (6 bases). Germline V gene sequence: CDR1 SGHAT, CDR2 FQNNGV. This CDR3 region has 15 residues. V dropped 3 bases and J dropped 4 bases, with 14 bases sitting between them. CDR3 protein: CASSLYGGLADTQYF. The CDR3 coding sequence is TGTGCCAGCAGCTTGTACGGGGGTTTGGCAGATACGCAGTATTTT.

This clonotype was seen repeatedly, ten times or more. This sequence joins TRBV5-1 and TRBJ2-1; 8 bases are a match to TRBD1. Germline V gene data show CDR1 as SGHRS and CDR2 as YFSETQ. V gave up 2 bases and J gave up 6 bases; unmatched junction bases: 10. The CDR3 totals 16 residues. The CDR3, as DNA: TGCGCCAGCAGCTTAGGGGAAGGACAGGGTCGCAATGAGCAGTTCTTC. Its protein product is CASSLGEGQGRNEQFF.

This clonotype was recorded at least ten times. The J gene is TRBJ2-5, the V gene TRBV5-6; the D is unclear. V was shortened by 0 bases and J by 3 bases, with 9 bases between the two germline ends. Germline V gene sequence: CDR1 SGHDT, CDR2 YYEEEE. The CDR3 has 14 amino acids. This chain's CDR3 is CASSLEAFEETQYF. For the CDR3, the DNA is TGTGCCAGCAGCTTGGAGGCCTTTGAAGAGACCCAGTACTTC.

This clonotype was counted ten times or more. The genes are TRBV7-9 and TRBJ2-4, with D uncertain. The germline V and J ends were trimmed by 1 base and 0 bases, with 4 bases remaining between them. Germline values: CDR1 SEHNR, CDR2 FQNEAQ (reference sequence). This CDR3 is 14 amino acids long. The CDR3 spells CASSLGLAKNIQYF. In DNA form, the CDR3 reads TGTGCCAGCAGCTTAGGATTAGCCAAAAACATTCAGTACTTC.

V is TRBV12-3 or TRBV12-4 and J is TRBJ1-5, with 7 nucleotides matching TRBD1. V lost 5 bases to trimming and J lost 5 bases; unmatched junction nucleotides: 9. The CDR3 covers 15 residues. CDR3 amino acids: CASSTQTGSHQPQHF. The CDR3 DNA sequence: TGTGCCAGCAGTACTCAGACAGGGTCCCATCAGCCCCAGCATTTT.

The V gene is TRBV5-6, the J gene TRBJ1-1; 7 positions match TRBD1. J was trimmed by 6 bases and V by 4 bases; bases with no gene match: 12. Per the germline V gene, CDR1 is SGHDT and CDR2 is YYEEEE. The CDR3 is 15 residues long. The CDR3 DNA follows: TGTGCCAGCAGCAAGGGACAGAGGTTTGGTGCTGAAGCTTTCTTT. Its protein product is CASSKGQRFGAEAFF. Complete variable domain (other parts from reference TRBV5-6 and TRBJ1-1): DAGVTQSPTHLIKTRGQQVTLRCSPKSGHDTVSWYQQALGQGPQFIFQYYEEEERQRGNFPDRFSGHQFPNYSSELNVNALLLGDSALYLCASSKGQRFGAEAFFGQGTRLTVV.

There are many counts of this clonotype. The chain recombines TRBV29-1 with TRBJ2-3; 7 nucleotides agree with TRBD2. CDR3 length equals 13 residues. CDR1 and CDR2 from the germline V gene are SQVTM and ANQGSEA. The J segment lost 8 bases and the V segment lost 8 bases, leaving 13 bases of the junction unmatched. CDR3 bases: TGCAGCCTAGGGACCCCCCCGGGAGGTACGCAGTATTTT. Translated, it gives CSLGTPPGGTQYF.

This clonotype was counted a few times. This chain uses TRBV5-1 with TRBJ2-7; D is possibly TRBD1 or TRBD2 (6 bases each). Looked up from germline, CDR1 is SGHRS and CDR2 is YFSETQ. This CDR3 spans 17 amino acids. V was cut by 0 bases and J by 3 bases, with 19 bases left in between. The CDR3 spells CASSLEARGGTHYEQYF. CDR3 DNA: TGCGCCAGCAGCTTGGAGGCACGAGGGGGGACCCACTACGAGCAGTACTTC.